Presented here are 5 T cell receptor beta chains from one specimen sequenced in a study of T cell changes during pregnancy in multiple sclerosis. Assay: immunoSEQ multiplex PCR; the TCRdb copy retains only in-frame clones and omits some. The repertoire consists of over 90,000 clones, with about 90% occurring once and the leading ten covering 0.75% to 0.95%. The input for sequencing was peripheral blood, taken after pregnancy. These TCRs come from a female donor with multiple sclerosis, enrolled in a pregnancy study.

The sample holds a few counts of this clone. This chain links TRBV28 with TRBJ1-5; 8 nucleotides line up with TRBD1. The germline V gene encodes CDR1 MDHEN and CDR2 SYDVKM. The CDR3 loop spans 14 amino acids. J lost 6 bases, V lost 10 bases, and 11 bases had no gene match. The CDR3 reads CATIKTGDFQPQHF. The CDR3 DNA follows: TGTGCCACTATAAAGACAGGGGATTTTCAGCCCCAGCATTTT.

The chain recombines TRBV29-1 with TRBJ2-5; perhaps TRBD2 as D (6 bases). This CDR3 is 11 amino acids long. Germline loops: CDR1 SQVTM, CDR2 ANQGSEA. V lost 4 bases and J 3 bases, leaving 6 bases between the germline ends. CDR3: CSVGGEETQYF. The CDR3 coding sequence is TGCAGCGTTGGGGGGGAAGAGACCCAGTACTTC.

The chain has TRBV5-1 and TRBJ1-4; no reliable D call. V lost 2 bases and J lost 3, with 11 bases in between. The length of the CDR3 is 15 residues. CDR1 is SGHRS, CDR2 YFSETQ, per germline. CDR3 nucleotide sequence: TGCGCCAGCAGCTTAGAGGGAGCGGCTAATGAAAAACTGTTTTTT. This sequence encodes CASSLEGAANEKLFF.

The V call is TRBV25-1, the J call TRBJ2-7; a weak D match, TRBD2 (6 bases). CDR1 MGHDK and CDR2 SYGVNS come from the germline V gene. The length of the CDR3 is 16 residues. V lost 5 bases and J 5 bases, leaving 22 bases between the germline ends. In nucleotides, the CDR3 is TGTGCCAGCAGTCCGCTTTGGTCGCGGGACGGGCACGAGCAGTACTTC. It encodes CASSPLWSRDGHEQYF.

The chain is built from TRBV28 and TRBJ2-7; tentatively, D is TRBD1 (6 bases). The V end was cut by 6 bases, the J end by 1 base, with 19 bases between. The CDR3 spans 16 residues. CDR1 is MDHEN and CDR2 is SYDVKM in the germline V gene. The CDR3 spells CASSPATGVTSYEQYF. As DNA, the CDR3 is TGTGCCAGCAGCCCCGCGACAGGTGTGACGTCCTACGAGCAGTACTTC.